This TCR beta chain comes out of a study of blood T cell repertoires in COVID-19. Overall study context: Donors in the United States, Italy and Spain gave samples during acute or convalescent COVID-19.

The assay was immunoSEQ multiplex PCR, and TCRdb's table has in-frame clones only and misses some. The sample comprises about 360,000 clones, about 89% of which are singletons, and 1.3% rests with the top ten. The TCR originated in a man younger than 45 who had recovered from COVID-19. Specimen: PBMCs or T cells enriched from blood (not recorded which).

The CDR3: CASSLLGWQGDGNTIYF. The CDR3 coding sequence is TGTGCCAGCAGCCTCCTTGGTTGGCAGGGCGACGGAAACACCATATATTTT. The chain combines TRBV7-9 with TRBJ1-3; possibly TRBD1 for D (5 bases). CDR1 and CDR2 from the germline V gene are SEHNR and FQNEAQ (reference sequence). The CDR3 has 17 amino acids. V lost 5 bases to trimming and J lost 4 bases, with 21 bases between them.